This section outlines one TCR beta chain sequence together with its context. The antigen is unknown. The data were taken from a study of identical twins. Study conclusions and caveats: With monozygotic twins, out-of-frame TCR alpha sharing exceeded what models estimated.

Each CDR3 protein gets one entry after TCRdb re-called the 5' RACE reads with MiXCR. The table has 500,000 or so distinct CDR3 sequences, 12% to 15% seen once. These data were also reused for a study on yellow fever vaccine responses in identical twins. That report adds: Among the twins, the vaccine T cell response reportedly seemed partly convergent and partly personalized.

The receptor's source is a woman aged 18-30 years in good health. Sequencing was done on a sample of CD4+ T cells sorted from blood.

CDR3 loop: CASSQVSGRAYEQYF. CDR3 nucleotide sequence: TGTGCCAGCAGCCAAGTAAGCGGGAGGGCCTACGAGCAGTACTTC. The chain couples TRBV3-1 to TRBJ2-7; 10 bases fit TRBD2. Germline CDR1 reads LGHDT; CDR2 reads YNNKEL (reference sequence). There are 15 residues in the CDR3. Losses at the gene ends were 1 base for V and 2 bases for J; bases not matched to a gene: 2.